The source of this TCR beta chain is a study of blood T cell repertoires in COVID-19. The wider study: Sites in the United States, Italy and Spain provided acute and convalescent COVID-19 samples. T cells, B-cell-depleted T cells, or PBMCs supplied cDNA or gDNA.

In the study's own analysis: Amplification with reference gene primers provided the estimates of nucleated cell counts. The protocol was immunoSEQ multiplex PCR, while the TCRdb copy is restricted to in-frame clones and leaves out a portion. The V and J calls and clone size come from that table; D and trimming were worked out from the DNA. The repertoire includes roughly 180,000 clones, approximately 80% of them detected once, and around 7% sits in the top ten. This CDR3 has 14 residues. CDR1 SGHNT and CDR2 YYREEE come from the germline V gene (reference sequence). V trimming: 5 bases; J trimming: 3 bases; junction bases outside the gene matches: 5. Those enrolled in Seattle joined during active infection and were followed longitudinally afterward.

The clonotype originates from a middle-aged woman with COVID-19, enrolled during active disease. The sample consisted of peripheral blood. The rearrangement joins TRBV5-4 to TRBJ2-7; TRBD1 matches at 10 bases. CDR3 sequence: CASRQDRGIYEQYF. DNA of the CDR3: TGTGCCAGCAGGCAGGACAGGGGGATCTACGAGCAGTACTTC.